These 13 T cell receptor beta chains came from one sample sequenced in a study of identical twins. TCRdb reanalysed the 5' RACE reads using MiXCR and keeps one entry per CDR3 protein. The data show about 730,000 distinct CDR3 sequences, with roughly 20% seen just once and around 4.4% held by the top ten. These data were also filed under a second study, of T cells expressing NK-cell markers.

Sequencing was carried out using PBMCs. Receptors originate from a woman in her late teens or twenties in good health.

The chain employs TRBV29-1 and TRBJ2-1; unclear D gene. The CDR3 totals 13 residues. CDR1 and CDR2 from the germline V gene are SQVTM and ANQGSEA. V dropped 3 bases and J dropped 0 bases, with 6 bases sitting between them. CDR3 nucleotide sequence: TGCAGCGTTGAGAGGAGCTCCTACAATGAGCAGTTCTTC. The encoded protein is CSVERSSYNEQFF.

This clonotype appeared many times. The J gene is TRBJ2-3, the V gene TRBV7-9; D possibly uses TRBD1 or TRBD2 (6 bases each). Germline CDR1 SEHNR, CDR2 FQNEAQ (reference sequence). This CDR3 spans 14 amino acids. Trimming took 1 base from V and 4 from J, leaving 9 bases between them. This chain's CDR3 is CASSLGGAPDTQYF. Written as DNA, the CDR3 is TGTGCCAGCAGCTTAGGGGGGGCCCCAGATACGCAGTATTTT.

This clonotype occurred a few times. This chain uses TRBV27 with TRBJ2-7; TRBD2 aligns across 12 bases. CDR1 is MNHEY and CDR2 is SMNVEV in the germline V gene (reference sequence). This CDR3 is 15 amino acids long. V lost 5 bases and J lost 2; bases outside the gene matches: 4. The CDR3: CASSARTSGTYEQYF. CDR3 DNA: TGTGCCAGCAGTGCCCGGACTAGCGGGACCTACGAGCAGTACTTC.

This clonotype has a handful of counts. J is TRBJ1-2 and V is TRBV24-1; D call uncertain. The CDR3 has 17 residues. The germline V and J ends were trimmed by 7 bases and 8 bases, with 28 bases remaining between them. Germline CDR1 KGHDR, CDR2 SFDVKD. The CDR3 nucleotides read TGTGCCACCAGCCCGGCGGCAGGCTACCTGGGAGGAGGAGGCTACACCTTC. It translates to CATSPAAGYLGGGGYTF.

The rearrangement uses TRBV2 and TRBJ2-1; D perhaps matches TRBD1 (5 bases). With 7 bases removed from V and 2 bases from J, the gap between germline ends came to 15 bases. Per the germline V gene, CDR1 is SNHLY and CDR2 is FYNNEI. The length of the CDR3 is 15 residues. The CDR3 reads CASIDSDLTYNEQFF. The DNA of the CDR3 is TGTGCCAGCATTGACAGCGACTTGACCTACAATGAGCAGTTCTTC. The whole variable domain, remainder taken from reference TRBV2 and TRBJ2-1, is EPEVTQTPSHQVTQMGQEVILRCVPISNHLYFYWYRQILGQKVEFLVSFYNNEISEKSEIFDDQFSVERPDGSNFTLKIRSTKLEDSAMYFCASIDSDLTYNEQFFGPGTRLTVL.

This sequence joins TRBV20-1 and TRBJ2-3; TRBD2 is a possible D gene (7 bases). The CDR3 runs to 15 residues. The germline V gene encodes CDR1 DFQATT and CDR2 SNEGSKA (reference sequence). With 0 bases removed from V and 4 bases from J, the gap between germline ends came to 14 bases. Written as DNA, the CDR3 is TGCAGTGCTAGAGATGGAGGGGGGGCCTCAGATACGCAGTATTTT. It specifies CSARDGGGASDTQYF.

This clonotype appeared many times. This rearrangement joins TRBV12-3 or TRBV12-4 to TRBJ1-3; TRBD1 is a possible D gene (5 bases). Trimming cost V 4 bases and J 0 bases, with 10 bases left between them. CDR3 length equals 15 residues. This chain's CDR3 is CASSYSDSSGNTIYF. The CDR3 DNA follows: TGTGCCAGCAGTTATTCCGACAGCTCTGGAAACACCATATATTTT.

This clonotype came up a few times. The chain links TRBV12-3 or TRBV12-4 to TRBJ1-2; weak D call: TRBD1 (6 bases). The CDR3 runs to 12 residues. V was pared by 6 bases and J by 8 bases, with 13 bases between. The CDR3 is CASRPGHHGYTF. The CDR3 nucleotides are TGTGCCAGCAGACCGGGACACCACGGCTACACCTTC.

This clonotype has a handful of counts. The J gene is TRBJ2-1, the V gene TRBV20-1; 9 bases line up with TRBD1. V lost 3 bases and J lost 5; bases outside the gene matches: 11. The CDR3 is 16 amino acids. CDR1 DFQATT and CDR2 SNEGSKA come from the germline V gene (reference sequence). CDR3 bases: TGCAGTGCTAGTTTTTGGGGGACAGGGAAGGACAATGAGCAGTTCTTC. Translated, it gives CSASFWGTGKDNEQFF.

This CDR3 reads CASRPSGSRHNEQFF. CDR3 nucleotides: TGTGCCAGCAGACCTAGCGGGAGCCGCCACAATGAGCAGTTCTTC. The rearrangement uses TRBV13 and TRBJ2-1, with 10 bases matching TRBD2. The CDR3 has 15 amino acids. Trimming cost V 6 bases and J 5 bases; bases outside gene matches: 7. The germline gives CDR1 PRHDT, CDR2 FYEKMQ (reference sequence).

This clonotype was counted a few times. The rearrangement joins TRBV18 to TRBJ2-7; D is unclear. The germline V gene encodes CDR1 KGHSH and CDR2 LQKENI. Between the trimmed V and J ends, which lost 2 bases and 4 bases, there was a span of 12 bases. CDR3 length equals 14 residues. CDR3 amino acids: CASSPEGHGYEQYF. CDR3 bases: TGTGCCAGCTCACCAGAAGGGCATGGTTACGAGCAGTACTTC.

In this sample, this clonotype turned up a few times. The rearrangement uses TRBV20-1 and TRBJ1-1; D is possibly TRBD1 (5 bases). The germline CDR1 and CDR2 sequences are DFQATT and SNEGSKA (reference sequence). There are 13 residues in the CDR3. Trimming left V 4 bases short and J 1 base short, with 10 bases between. CDR3 region: CSANGGTNTEAFF. CDR3 nucleotide sequence: TGCAGTGCTAACGGAGGGACGAACACTGAAGCTTTCTTT.

This clonotype has a handful of counts. The chain is built from TRBV7-2 and TRBJ2-3, with 7 bases aligning to TRBD1. Germline lookup yields CDR1 SGHTA and CDR2 FQGNSA. The length of the CDR3 is 15 residues. Losses at the gene ends were 4 bases for V and 0 bases for J; bases not matched to a gene: 4. The CDR3 bases are TGTGCCAGCAGCTCGGGACAGCTAAGCACAGATACGCAGTATTTT. As protein: CASSSGQLSTDTQYF.